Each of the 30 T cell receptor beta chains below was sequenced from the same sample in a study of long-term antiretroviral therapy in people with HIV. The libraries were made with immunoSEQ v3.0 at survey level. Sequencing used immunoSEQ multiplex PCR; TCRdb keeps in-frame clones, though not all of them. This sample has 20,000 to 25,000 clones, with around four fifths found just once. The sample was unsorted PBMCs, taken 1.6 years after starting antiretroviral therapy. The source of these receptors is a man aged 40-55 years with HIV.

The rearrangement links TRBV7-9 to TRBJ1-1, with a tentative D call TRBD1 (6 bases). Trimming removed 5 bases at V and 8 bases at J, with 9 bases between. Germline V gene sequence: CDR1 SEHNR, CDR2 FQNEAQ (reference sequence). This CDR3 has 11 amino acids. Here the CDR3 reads CASSIQGEAFF. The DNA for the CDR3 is TGTGCCAGCAGCATCCAGGGGGAAGCTTTCTTT.

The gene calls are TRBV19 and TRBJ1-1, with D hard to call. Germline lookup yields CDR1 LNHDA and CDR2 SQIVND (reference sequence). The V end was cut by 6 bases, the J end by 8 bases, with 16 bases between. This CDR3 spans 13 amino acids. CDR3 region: CASSPEGRLEAFF. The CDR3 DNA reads TGTGCCAGTAGCCCTGAAGGACGTCTCGAAGCTTTCTTT.

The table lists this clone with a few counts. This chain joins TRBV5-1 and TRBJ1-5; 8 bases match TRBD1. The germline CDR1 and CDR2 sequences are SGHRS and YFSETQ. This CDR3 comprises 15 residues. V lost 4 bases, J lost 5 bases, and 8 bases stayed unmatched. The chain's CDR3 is CASSPTGGTHQPQHF. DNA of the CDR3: TGCGCCAGCAGCCCTACAGGGGGAACCCATCAGCCCCAGCATTTT.

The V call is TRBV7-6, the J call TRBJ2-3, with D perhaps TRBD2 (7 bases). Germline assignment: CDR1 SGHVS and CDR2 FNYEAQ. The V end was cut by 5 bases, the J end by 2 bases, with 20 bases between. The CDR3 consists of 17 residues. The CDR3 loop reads CASSPSRGGGLTDTQYF. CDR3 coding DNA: TGTGCCAGCAGCCCCTCCCGCGGCGGGGGCCTCACAGATACGCAGTATTTT.

Here the CDR3 reads CASSLPGANTEAFF. The CDR3, as DNA: TGTGCCAGCAGCTTGCCAGGGGCGAACACTGAAGCTTTCTTT. The chain employs TRBV13 and TRBJ1-1, with D perhaps matching TRBD1 (6 bases). V was shortened by 3 bases and J by 1 base, with 9 bases between the two germline ends. This CDR3 spans 14 amino acids. Germline V gives CDR1 PRHDT, CDR2 FYEKMQ (reference sequence). Looking up the rest from reference TRBV13 and TRBJ1-1 gives the full variable domain: AAGVIQSPRHLIKEKRETATLKCYPIPRHDTVYWYQQGPGQDPQFLISFYEKMQSDKGSIPDRFSAQQFSDYHSELNMSSLELGDSALYFCASSLPGANTEAFFGQGTRLTVV.

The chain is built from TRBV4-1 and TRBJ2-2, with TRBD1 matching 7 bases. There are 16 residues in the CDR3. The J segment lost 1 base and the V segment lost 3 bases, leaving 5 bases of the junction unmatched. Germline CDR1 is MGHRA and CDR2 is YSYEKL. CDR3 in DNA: TGCGCCAGCAGCCAGAACAGGGGTGGGAACACCGGGGAGCTGTTTTTT. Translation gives CASSQNRGGNTGELFF.

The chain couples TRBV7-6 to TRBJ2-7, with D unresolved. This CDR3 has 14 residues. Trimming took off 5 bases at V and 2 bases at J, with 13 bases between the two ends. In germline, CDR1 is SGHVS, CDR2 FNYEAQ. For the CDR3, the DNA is TGTGCCAGCAGCCCAAGACCCGGCGCCTACGAGCAGTACTTC. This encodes CASSPRPGAYEQYF.

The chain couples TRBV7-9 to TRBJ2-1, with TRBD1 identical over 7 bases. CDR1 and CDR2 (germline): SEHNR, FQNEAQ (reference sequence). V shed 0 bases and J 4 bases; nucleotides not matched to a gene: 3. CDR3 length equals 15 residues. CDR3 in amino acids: CASSLAPRGYNEQFF. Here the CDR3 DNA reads TGTGCCAGCAGCTTAGCGCCCAGGGGGTACAATGAGCAGTTCTTC.

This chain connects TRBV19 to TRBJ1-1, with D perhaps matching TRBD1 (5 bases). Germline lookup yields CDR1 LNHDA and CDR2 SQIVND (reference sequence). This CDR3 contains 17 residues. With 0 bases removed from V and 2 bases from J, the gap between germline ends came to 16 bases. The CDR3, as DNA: TGTGCCAGTAGTATAGATGAAGGGGATCGGCGCAACACTGAAGCTTTCTTT. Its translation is CASSIDEGDRRNTEAFF. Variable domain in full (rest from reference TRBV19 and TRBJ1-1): DGGITQSPKYLFRKEGQNVTLSCEQNLNHDAMYWYRQDPGQGLRLIYYSQIVNDFQKGDIAEGYSVSREKKESFPLTVTSAQKNPTAFYLCASSIDEGDRRNTEAFFGQGTRLTVV.

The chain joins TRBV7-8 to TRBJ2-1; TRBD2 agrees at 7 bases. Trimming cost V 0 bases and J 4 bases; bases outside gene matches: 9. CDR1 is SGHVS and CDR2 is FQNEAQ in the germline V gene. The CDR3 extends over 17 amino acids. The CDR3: CASSLAGGASGYNEQFF. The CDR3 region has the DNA TGTGCCAGCAGCTTAGCGGGAGGGGCTTCTGGGTACAATGAGCAGTTCTTC.

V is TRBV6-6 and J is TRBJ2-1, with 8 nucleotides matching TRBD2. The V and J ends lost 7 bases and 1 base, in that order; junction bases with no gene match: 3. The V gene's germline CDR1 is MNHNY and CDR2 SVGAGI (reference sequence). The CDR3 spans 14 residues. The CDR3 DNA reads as TGTGCCAGCAAAGCGGGAGAGTCCTACAATGAGCAGTTCTTC. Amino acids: CASKAGESYNEQFF.

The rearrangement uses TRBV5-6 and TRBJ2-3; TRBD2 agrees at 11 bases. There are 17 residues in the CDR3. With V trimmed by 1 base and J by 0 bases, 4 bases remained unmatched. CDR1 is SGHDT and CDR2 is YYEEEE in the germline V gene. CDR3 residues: CASSLRLAGLSTDTQYF. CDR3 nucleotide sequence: TGTGCCAGCAGCTTGAGACTAGCGGGGCTTAGCACAGATACGCAGTATTTT. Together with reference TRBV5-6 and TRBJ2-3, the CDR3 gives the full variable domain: DAGVTQSPTHLIKTRGQQVTLRCSPKSGHDTVSWYQQALGQGPQFIFQYYEEEERQRGNFPDRFSGHQFPNYSSELNVNALLLGDSALYLCASSLRLAGLSTDTQYFGPGTRLTVL.

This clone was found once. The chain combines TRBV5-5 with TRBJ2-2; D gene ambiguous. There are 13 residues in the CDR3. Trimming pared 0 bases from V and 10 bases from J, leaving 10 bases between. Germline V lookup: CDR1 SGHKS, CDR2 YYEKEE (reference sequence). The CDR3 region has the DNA TGTGCCAGCAGCTTGGCCGGATCGTTGGAGCTGTTTTTT. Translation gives CASSLAGSLELFF.

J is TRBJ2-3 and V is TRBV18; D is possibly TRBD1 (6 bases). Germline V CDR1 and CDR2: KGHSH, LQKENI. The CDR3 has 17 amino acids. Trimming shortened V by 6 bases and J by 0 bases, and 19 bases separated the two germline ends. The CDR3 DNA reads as TGTGCCAGCTCCCTAACAGGGCAAGTCGTCAGCACAGATACGCAGTATTTT. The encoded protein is CASSLTGQVVSTDTQYF.

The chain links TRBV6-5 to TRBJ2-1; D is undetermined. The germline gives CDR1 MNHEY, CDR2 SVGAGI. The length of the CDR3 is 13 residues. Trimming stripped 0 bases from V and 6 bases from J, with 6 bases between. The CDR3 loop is CASSYSSVNEQFF. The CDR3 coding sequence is TGTGCCAGCAGTTACTCTTCAGTCAATGAGCAGTTCTTC.

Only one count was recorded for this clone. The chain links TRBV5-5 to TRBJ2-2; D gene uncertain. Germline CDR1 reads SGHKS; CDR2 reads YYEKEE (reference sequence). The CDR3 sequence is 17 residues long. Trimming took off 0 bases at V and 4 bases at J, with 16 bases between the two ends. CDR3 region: CASSLAPASLSTGELFF. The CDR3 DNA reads TGTGCCAGCAGCTTGGCCCCAGCGAGCCTTAGCACCGGGGAGCTGTTTTTT.

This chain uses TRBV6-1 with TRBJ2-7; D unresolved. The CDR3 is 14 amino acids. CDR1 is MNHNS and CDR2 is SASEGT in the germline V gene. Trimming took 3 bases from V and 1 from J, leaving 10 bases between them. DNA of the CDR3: TGTGCCAGCAGTGAGATCGGCCGATCCTACGAGCAGTACTTC. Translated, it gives CASSEIGRSYEQYF.

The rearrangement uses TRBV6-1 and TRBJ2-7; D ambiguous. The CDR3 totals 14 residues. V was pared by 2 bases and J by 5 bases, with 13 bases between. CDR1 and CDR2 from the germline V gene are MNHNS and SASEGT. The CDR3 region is CASSERPAGNEQYF. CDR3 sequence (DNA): TGTGCCAGCAGTGAACGGCCAGCTGGGAACGAGCAGTACTTC.

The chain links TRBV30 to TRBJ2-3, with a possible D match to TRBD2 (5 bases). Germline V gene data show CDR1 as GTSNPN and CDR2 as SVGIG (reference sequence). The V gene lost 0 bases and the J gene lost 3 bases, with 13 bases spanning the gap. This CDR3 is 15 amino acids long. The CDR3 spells CAWSVVGSPTDTQYF. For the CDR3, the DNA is TGTGCCTGGAGTGTAGTAGGGAGCCCAACAGATACGCAGTATTTT.

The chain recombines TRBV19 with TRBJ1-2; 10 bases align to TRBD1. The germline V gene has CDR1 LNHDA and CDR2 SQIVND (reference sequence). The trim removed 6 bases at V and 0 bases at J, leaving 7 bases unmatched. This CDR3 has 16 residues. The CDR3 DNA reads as TGTGCCAGTAGCCCGGTGGGACAGGGGACTAACTATGGCTACACCTTC. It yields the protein CASSPVGQGTNYGYTF.

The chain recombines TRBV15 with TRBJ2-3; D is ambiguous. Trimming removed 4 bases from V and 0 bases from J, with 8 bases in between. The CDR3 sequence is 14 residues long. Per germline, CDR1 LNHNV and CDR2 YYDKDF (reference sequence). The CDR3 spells CATSTKDSTDTQYF. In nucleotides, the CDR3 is TGTGCCACCAGCACTAAGGACAGCACAGATACGCAGTATTTT.

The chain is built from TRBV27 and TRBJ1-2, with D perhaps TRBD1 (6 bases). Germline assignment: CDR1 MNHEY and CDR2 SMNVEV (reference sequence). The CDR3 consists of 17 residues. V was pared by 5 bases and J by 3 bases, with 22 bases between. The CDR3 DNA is TGTGCCAGCAGTCCCAAACTGGGGGCAGGGTGGGACTATGGCTACACCTTC. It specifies CASSPKLGAGWDYGYTF.

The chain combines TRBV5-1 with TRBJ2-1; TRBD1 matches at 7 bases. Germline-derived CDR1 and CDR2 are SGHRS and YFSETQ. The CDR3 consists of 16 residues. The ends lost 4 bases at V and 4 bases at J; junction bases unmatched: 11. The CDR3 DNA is TGCGCCAGCAGCCTAAGGGACAGTGATCCGTACAATGAGCAGTTCTTC. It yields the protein CASSLRDSDPYNEQFF.

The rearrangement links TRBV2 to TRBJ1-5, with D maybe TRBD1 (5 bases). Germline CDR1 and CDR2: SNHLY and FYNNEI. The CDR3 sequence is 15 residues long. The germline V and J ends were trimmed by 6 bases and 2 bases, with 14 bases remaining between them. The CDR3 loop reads CASSGGARGNQPQHF. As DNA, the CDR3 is TGTGCCAGCAGCGGGGGAGCAAGAGGCAATCAGCCCCAGCATTTT.

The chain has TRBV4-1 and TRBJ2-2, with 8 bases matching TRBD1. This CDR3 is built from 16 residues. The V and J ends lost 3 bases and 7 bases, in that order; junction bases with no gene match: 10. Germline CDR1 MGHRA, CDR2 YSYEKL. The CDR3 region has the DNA TGCGCCAGCAGCCAGGGCTCAGGGGGCAAGGACGGGGAGCTGTTTTTT. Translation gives CASSQGSGGKDGELFF.

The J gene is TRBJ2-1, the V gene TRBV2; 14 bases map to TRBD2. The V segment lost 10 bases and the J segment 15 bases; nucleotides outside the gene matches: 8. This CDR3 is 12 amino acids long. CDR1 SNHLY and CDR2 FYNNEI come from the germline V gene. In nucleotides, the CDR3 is TGTGCCATTCCGGGACTAGCGGGAGAGGTGTTCTTC. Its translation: CAIPGLAGEVFF.

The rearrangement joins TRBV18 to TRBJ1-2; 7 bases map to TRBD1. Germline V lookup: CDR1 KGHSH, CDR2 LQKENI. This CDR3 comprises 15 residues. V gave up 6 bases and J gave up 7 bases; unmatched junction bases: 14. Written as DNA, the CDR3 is TGTGCCAGCTCGGAGGGGGCCTACTCAGTCATTGGCTACACCTTC. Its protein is CASSEGAYSVIGYTF.

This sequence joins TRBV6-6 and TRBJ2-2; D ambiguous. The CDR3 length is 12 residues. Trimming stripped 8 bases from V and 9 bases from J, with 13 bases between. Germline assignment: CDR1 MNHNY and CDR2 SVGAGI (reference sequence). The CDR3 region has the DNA TGTGCCAGCCAGGCCCCAGCCCGGGAGCTGTTTTTT. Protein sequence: CASQAPARELFF.

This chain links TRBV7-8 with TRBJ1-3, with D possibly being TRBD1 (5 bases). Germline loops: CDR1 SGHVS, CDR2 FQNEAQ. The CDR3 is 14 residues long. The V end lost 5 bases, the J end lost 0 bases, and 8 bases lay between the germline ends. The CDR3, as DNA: TGTGCCAGCAGCCCACAGGCCTCTGGAAACACCATATATTTT. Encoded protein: CASSPQASGNTIYF.

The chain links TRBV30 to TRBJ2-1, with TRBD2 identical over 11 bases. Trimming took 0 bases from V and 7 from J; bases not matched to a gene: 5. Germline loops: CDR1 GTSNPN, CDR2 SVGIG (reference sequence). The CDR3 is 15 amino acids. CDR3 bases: TGTGCCTGGAGTGTGTCTAGCGGGAGGTGGAATGAGCAGTTCTTC. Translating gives CAWSVSSGRWNEQFF.